These 18 T cell receptor beta chains were all obtained from the same sample, sequenced in a study of T cell clonotyping in hematopoietic cell transplantation. Profiled with immunoSEQ multiplex PCR; TCRdb holds only in-frame clones, not every one. The sample consists of some 5,500 clones, roughly 85% of them appearing once. As to time point: recipient sample about 28 days before transplant, after cytoreduction. Source: peripheral blood mononuclear cells, taken before stem cell transplant. Receptors originate from a man in his sixties with acute myeloid leukemia. Some clones in this sample may be carry-over from other donors' samples.

V and J are TRBV5-6 and TRBJ1-2; 7 bases line up with TRBD1. The CDR3 sequence is 13 residues long. Trimming took 3 bases from V and 4 from J; bases not matched to a gene: 3. Germline assignment: CDR1 SGHDT and CDR2 YYEEEE. CDR3 sequence (DNA): TGTGCCAGCAGCTCCCAGGGGGGCTATGGCTACACCTTC. Translating it yields CASSSQGGYGYTF.

The rearrangement links TRBV5-1 to TRBJ2-6, with TRBD2 matching over 8 bases. Germline V gives CDR1 SGHRS, CDR2 YFSETQ. This CDR3 contains 16 residues. V gave up 4 bases and J gave up 0 bases; unmatched junction bases: 3. CDR3 DNA sequence: TGCGCCAGCAGCAGGAGCGGGAGCTCTGGGGCCAACGTCCTGACTTTC. Translating gives CASSRSGSSGANVLTF.

The J gene is TRBJ2-3, the V gene TRBV28; 11 bases line up with TRBD1. This CDR3 comprises 15 residues. Germline-derived CDR1 and CDR2 are MDHEN and SYDVKM. V was clipped by 0 bases and J by 5 bases; unmatched bases: 1. The CDR3 DNA reads as TGTGCCAGCAGTTTATGGGGACAGGGGGAAGATACGCAGTATTTT. Residues: CASSLWGQGEDTQYF. Looking up the rest from reference TRBV28 and TRBJ2-3 gives the full variable domain: DVKVTQSSRYLVKRTGEKVFLECVQDMDHENMFWYRQDPGLGLRLIYFSYDVKMKEKGDIPEGYSVSREKKERFSLILESASTNQTSMYLCASSLWGQGEDTQYFGPGTRLTVL.

The chain joins TRBV6-1 to TRBJ1-3; D may be TRBD1 (6 bases). The V end was cut by 6 bases, the J end by 7 bases, with 16 bases between. Per germline, CDR1 MNHNS and CDR2 SASEGT. There are 14 residues in the CDR3. The CDR3 protein is CASRPGTNPNTIYF. The CDR3 bases are TGTGCCAGCAGACCCGGGACAAACCCTAACACCATATATTTT.

The DNA of the CDR3 is TGTGCCAGCAGACAGGGTTTCGGTGGCTACACCTTC. This gives the protein CASRQGFGGYTF. The chain recombines TRBV6-4 with TRBJ1-2, with a tentative D call TRBD1 (6 bases). This CDR3 has 12 residues. V was shortened by 6 bases and J by 7 bases, with 12 bases between the two germline ends. Germline lookup yields CDR1 MRHNA and CDR2 SNTAGT.

This CDR3 reads CRAGTSYEQYF. Written as DNA, the CDR3 is TGCAGGGCCGGGACTAGCTACGAGCAGTACTTC. J is TRBJ2-7 and V is TRBV20-1; 8 bases align to TRBD2. CDR1 and CDR2 from the germline V gene are DFQATT and SNEGSKA (reference sequence). This CDR3 is built from 11 residues.

The V gene is TRBV9, the J gene TRBJ2-7; 13 nucleotides line up with TRBD2. Germline CDR1 SGDLS, CDR2 YYNGEE. The V segment lost 0 bases and the J segment 0 bases; nucleotides outside the gene matches: 6. This CDR3 is built from 18 residues. CDR3 nucleotides: TGTGCCAGCAGCGTAGGACTAGCGGGGGGCCATAGCTCCTACGAGCAGTACTTC. Encoded protein: CASSVGLAGGHSSYEQYF.

This clone was seen only once. This chain links TRBV18 with TRBJ1-1, with D perhaps matching TRBD1 (5 bases). Germline CDR1 reads KGHSH; CDR2 reads LQKENI. Trimming cost V 3 bases and J 5 bases, with 7 bases left between them. The CDR3 runs 12 residues. CDR3 bases: TGTGCCAGCTCACCGGGACGGACTGAAGCTTTCTTT. Protein sequence: CASSPGRTEAFF.

The gene calls are TRBV7-2 and TRBJ1-2; 9 bases are shared with TRBD1. Trimming removed 5 bases from V and 3 bases from J; junction bases left unmatched: 7. This CDR3 spans 15 amino acids. Germline lookup yields CDR1 SGHTA and CDR2 FQGNSA. The CDR3 DNA is TGTGCCAGCAGCCCTGGACAGGGGAGCTACTATGGCTACACCTTC. Translating it yields CASSPGQGSYYGYTF.

This chain joins TRBV27 and TRBJ1-6; TRBD1 matches at 8 bases. The CDR3 contains 16 residues. In germline, CDR1 is MNHEY, CDR2 SMNVEV (reference sequence). The V segment lost 6 bases and the J segment 12 bases; nucleotides outside the gene matches: 16. CDR3 amino acids: CASSSWIGPTGVPLHF. In DNA, the CDR3 is TGTGCCAGCAGCTCCTGGATTGGACCGACAGGGGTACCCCTCCACTTT.

CDR3 coding DNA: TGTGCCAGCAGCCTAATCGGGACTAGCCCTAACAATGAGCAGTTCTTC. Amino acid sequence: CASSLIGTSPNNEQFF. V usage is TRBV7-3 and J usage is TRBJ2-1; 9 bases are a match to TRBD2. Germline CDR1 SGHTA, CDR2 FQGTGA. This CDR3 has 16 residues. Unmatched junction bases numbered 10, after V lost 5 bases and J lost 5 bases.

The chain employs TRBV4-3 and TRBJ1-2, with D possibly matching TRBD1 (6 bases). V was pared by 4 bases and J by 3 bases, with 12 bases between. The germline V gene encodes CDR1 LGHNA and CDR2 YSLEER. The CDR3 has 14 amino acids. DNA for the CDR3: TGCGCCAGCAGCCCAGGGGCGGGAGACTATGGCTACACCTTC. This gives the protein CASSPGAGDYGYTF.

The chain is built from TRBV15 and TRBJ2-7; 7 bases map to TRBD1. The CDR3 is 15 amino acids. The J segment lost 6 bases and the V segment lost 0 bases, leaving 8 bases of the junction unmatched. Germline CDR1 LNHNV, CDR2 YYDKDF (reference sequence). This CDR3 reads CATSRDFDRAIEQYF. For the CDR3, the DNA is TGTGCCACCAGCAGAGATTTTGACAGGGCCATCGAGCAGTACTTC.

The chain uses TRBV25-1 and TRBJ2-1, with D unclear. V was shortened by 2 bases and J by 10 bases, with 9 bases between the two germline ends. The CDR3 is 12 residues long. CDR1 and CDR2 from the germline V gene are MGHDK and SYGVNS. In DNA, the CDR3 is TGTGCCAGCAGTGAACCGTCGAGGGAGCAGTTCTTC. It encodes CASSEPSREQFF.

The V call is TRBV2, the J call TRBJ1-1; D remains unclear. V lost 6 bases and J 0 bases, leaving 2 bases between the germline ends. CDR1 is SNHLY and CDR2 is FYNNEI in the germline V gene. There are 11 residues in the CDR3. The CDR3 DNA reads as TGTGCCAGCAGCCTGAACACTGAAGCTTTCTTT. Protein product: CASSLNTEAFF.

The chain combines TRBV5-1 with TRBJ2-3, with TRBD2 matching 8 bases. Germline CDR1 and CDR2: SGHRS and YFSETQ. Trimming at V came to 4 bases and at J to 6 bases, leaving 16 bases not matched to a gene. The CDR3 has 17 amino acids. DNA of the CDR3: TGCGCCAGCAGCACCAAGCTCCCGGGGGGGCGGGGCGATACGCAGTATTTT. It specifies CASSTKLPGGRGDTQYF.

V gene TRBV6-6 combines with J gene TRBJ1-3; D perhaps matches TRBD1 (5 bases). This CDR3 has 16 residues. Trimming took 4 bases from V and 4 from J, leaving 17 bases between them. Germline V gene sequence: CDR1 MNHNY, CDR2 SVGAGI (reference sequence). DNA for the CDR3: TGTGCCAGCAGTTTCTCCTTGGGGGGGGGAGGAAACACCATATATTTT. Amino acid sequence: CASSFSLGGGGNTIYF.

V gene TRBV19 combines with J gene TRBJ1-1; a possible D gene is TRBD1 (5 bases). The CDR3 loop spans 16 amino acids. Germline V gene lookup returns CDR1 LNHDA and CDR2 SQIVND (reference sequence). V was trimmed by 1 base and J by 0 bases, leaving 12 bases between them. The CDR3 protein is CASSIGSRGMNTEAFF. The CDR3 DNA reads TGTGCCAGTAGTATAGGATCGCGGGGGATGAACACTGAAGCTTTCTTT.